This T cell receptor beta chain is drawn from a study of T cell responses to AZD1222 COVID-19 vaccine. Turning to the study itself: Both about-4-week and about-12-week second-dose recipients were combined. Study results and caveats: Seropositivity was recorded at baseline in only five to seven AZD1222 recipients. The donor group comprised mostly white British people and more females; the analysis possibly underestimated clonal diversity. Repertoires in all cases were sampled only once the peak T cell response had passed.

Remarks on this clone: Its matching antigen is unknown.

The repertoire was sequenced with immunoSEQ multiplex PCR; TCRdb's copy has only in-frame clones and lacks some. The table lists 95,000 to 150,000 clones, around 93% of them singletons. V was clipped by 7 bases and J by 9 bases, with 24 bases between them. The length of the CDR3 is 15 residues. Germline CDR1 MDHEN, CDR2 SYDVKM. The TCR comes from an adult in good health. The rearrangement joins TRBV28 to TRBJ1-1, with no clear D. Sequencing used peripheral blood, obtained on day 0 of AZD1222 vaccination. The CDR3 nucleotides are TGTGCCAGCAACTCTGCCCACATAGGTAGAGTAAAAGCTTTCTTT. Its translation is CASNSAHIGRVKAFF.